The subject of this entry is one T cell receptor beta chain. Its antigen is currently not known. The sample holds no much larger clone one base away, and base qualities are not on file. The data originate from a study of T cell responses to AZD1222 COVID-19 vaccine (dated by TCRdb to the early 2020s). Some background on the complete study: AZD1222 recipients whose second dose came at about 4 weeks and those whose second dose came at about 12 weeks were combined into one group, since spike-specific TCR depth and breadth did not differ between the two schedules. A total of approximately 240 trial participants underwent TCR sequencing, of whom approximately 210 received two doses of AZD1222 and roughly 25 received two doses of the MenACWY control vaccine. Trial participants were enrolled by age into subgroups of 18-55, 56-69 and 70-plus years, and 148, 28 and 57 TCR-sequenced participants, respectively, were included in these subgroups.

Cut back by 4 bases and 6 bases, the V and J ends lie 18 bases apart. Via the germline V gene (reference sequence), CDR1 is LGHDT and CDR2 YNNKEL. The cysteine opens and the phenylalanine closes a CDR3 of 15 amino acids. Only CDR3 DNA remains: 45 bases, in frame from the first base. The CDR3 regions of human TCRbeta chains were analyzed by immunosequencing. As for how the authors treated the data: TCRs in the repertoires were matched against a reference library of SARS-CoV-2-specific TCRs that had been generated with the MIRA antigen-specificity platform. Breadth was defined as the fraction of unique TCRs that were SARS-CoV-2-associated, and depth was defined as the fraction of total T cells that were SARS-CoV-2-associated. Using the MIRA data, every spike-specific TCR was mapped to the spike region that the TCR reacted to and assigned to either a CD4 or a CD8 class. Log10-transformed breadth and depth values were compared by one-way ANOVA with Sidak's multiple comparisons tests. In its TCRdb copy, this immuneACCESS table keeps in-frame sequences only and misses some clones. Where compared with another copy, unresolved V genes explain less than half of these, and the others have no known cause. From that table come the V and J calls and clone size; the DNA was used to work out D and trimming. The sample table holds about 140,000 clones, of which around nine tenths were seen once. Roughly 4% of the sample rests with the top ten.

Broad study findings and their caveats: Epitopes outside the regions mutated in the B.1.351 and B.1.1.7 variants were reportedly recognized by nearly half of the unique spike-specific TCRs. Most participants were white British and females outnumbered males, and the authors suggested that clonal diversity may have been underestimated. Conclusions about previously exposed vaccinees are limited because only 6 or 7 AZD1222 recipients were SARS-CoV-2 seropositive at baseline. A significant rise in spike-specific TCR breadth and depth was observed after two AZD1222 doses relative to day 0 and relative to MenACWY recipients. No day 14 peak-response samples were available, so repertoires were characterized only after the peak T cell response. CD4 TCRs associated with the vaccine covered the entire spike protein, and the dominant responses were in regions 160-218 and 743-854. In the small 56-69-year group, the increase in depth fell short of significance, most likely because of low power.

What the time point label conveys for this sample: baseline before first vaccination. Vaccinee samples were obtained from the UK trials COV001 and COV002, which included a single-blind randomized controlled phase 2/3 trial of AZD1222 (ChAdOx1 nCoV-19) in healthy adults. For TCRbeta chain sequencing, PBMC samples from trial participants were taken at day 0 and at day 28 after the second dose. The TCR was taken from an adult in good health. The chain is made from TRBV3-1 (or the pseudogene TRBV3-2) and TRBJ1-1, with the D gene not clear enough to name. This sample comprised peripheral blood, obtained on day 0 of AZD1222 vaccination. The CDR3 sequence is CASSRPRVSPSEAFF. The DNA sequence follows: TGTGCCAGCAGCCGCCCCCGGGTGTCTCCCTCTGAAGCTTTCTTT.